This T cell receptor beta chain was captured by sequencing in a study of blood T cell repertoires in COVID-19. The CDR3 loop spans 17 amino acids. Germline loops: CDR1 MNHEY, CDR2 SVGEGT. With 4 bases clipped from V and 7 bases from J, the junction kept 14 bases outside the gene matches. Generated by immunoSEQ multiplex PCR, the TCRdb table keeps only in-frame clones and is missing some. The sample consists of approximately 96,000 clones, 90% to 95% of them appearing once. The rearrangement joins TRBV6-2 or TRBV6-3 to TRBJ1-5; 9 nucleotides align to TRBD1. The receptor's source is a man aged 60 to 69 with acute or convalescent COVID-19. The sequenced sample was peripheral blood. Written as DNA, the CDR3 is TGTGCCAGCAGTTCCCTAGGGGGGACAGGGAGCCGGCAGCCCCAGCATTTT. Translated: CASSSLGGTGSRQPQHF.